One and the same sample provided the 6 T cell receptor beta chains below, sequenced in a study of T cell changes during pregnancy in multiple sclerosis. TCRdb's table, derived via immunoSEQ multiplex PCR, lists solely in-frame clones and lacks some. Altogether about 80,000 clones are present, 75% to 90% being singletons, with the ten largest covering approximately 1.9%. Sample: peripheral blood, taken before pregnancy. All receptors derive from a female donor with multiple sclerosis, enrolled in a pregnancy study.

In DNA, the CDR3 is TGTGCCAGCAGTTTATCCGGGGGGGCCTTGGATACGCAGTATTTT. It encodes CASSLSGGALDTQYF. The chain links TRBV28 to TRBJ2-3; 8 bases map to TRBD2. CDR1 MDHEN and CDR2 SYDVKM come from the germline V gene. The CDR3 covers 15 residues. V lost 1 base and J lost 6; bases outside the gene matches: 6.

The count of this clone is one. The rearrangement joins TRBV6-6 to TRBJ2-5, with TRBD1 as a possible D gene (7 bases). Germline CDR1 is MNHNY and CDR2 is SVGAGI (reference sequence). The CDR3 contains 14 residues. Trimming stripped 5 bases from V and 3 bases from J, with 13 bases between. CDR3 in amino acids: CASSTQGTEETQYF. CDR3 in DNA: TGTGCCAGCAGTACACAGGGGACTGAAGAGACCCAGTACTTC.

This chain joins TRBV30 and TRBJ2-7, with 8 bases lining up with TRBD1. This CDR3 is 15 amino acids long. Germline V gene lookup returns CDR1 GTSNPN and CDR2 SVGIG (reference sequence). The V gene end was trimmed by 0 bases and the J gene end by 7 bases; junction bases not matched to a gene: 11. This chain's CDR3 is CAWSVTGQVFTEQYF. The CDR3 nucleotides are TGTGCCTGGAGTGTAACGGGACAGGTATTTACGGAGCAGTACTTC.

This clone was recorded a few times. The genes are TRBV6-6 and TRBJ2-3; 13 positions match TRBD2. The CDR3 is 16 residues long. Germline CDR1 reads MNHNY; CDR2 reads SVGAGI (reference sequence). V was clipped by 5 bases and J by 4 bases; unmatched bases: 6. The CDR3 protein is CASSTRLAGGADTQYF. CDR3 in DNA: TGTGCCAGCAGTACCCGACTAGCGGGGGGCGCAGATACGCAGTATTTT.

The chain recombines TRBV7-2 with TRBJ1-1, with 9 bases lining up with TRBD1. The CDR3 is 18 residues long. J was trimmed by 4 bases and V by 5 bases; bases with no gene match: 17. The germline CDR1 and CDR2 sequences are SGHTA and FQGNSA. The CDR3 coding sequence is TGTGCCAGCAGCCTGGGGGGACAGGGTGGGAAGAGGGGCACTGAAGCTTTCTTT. It is translated as CASSLGGQGGKRGTEAFF.

V usage is TRBV27 and J usage is TRBJ2-5; a possible D gene is TRBD1 (6 bases). The germline CDR1 and CDR2 sequences are MNHEY and SMNVEV (reference sequence). V dropped 5 bases and J dropped 5 bases, with 18 bases sitting between them. This CDR3 comprises 15 residues. The CDR3 DNA reads TGTGCCAGCAGTCCAACCCCCAGGGGAATGGAGACCCAGTACTTC. Translating gives CASSPTPRGMETQYF.